What follows are 9 T cell receptor beta chains derived from one specimen sequenced in a study of vaccination and CD4 T cells after COVID-19. Oncomine TCR Beta short-read sequencing was applied to DNA from cultured CD4+ T cells. MiXCR, applied by TCRdb to the PCR reads, yields one record per CDR3 protein. The sample contains under 20,000 distinct CDR3 sequences, 45% to 60% of which appear only once. Described treatment: roughly 11-day PBMC culture with coronavirus spike peptide pools or control peptides (ViraFEST assay). The antigens of these receptors remain unknown. This specimen consisted of CD4+ T cells from blood, cultured in vitro, obtained after SARS-CoV-2 vaccination. The receptors come from a human donor who had recovered from COVID-19.

The chain is built from TRBV27 and TRBJ2-1; D assignment may be TRBD1 or TRBD2 (5 bases each). Germline values: CDR1 MNHEY, CDR2 SMNVEV (reference sequence). This CDR3 has 14 amino acids. Trimming stripped 7 bases from V and 1 base from J, with 11 bases between. CDR3 nucleotides: TGTGCCAGCACCCGGGACGGATCCTACAATGAGCAGTTCTTC. Protein: CASTRDGSYNEQFF.

The chain carries TRBV20-1 and TRBJ1-1; no clear D gene. Germline CDR1 and CDR2: DFQATT and SNEGSKA (reference sequence). This CDR3 contains 12 residues. V was clipped by 2 bases and J by 7 bases, with 11 bases between them. In nucleotides, the CDR3 is TGCAGTGCTAGACTACGGTGGAGTGAAGCTTTCTTT. This gives the protein CSARLRWSEAFF.

V gene TRBV12-5 combines with J gene TRBJ1-5; no clear D. V was clipped by 2 bases and J by 7 bases, with 9 bases between them. The CDR3 spans 13 residues. Germline loops: CDR1 LGHNT, CDR2 FRNRAP. This CDR3 reads CASGLTRGQPQHF. For the CDR3, the DNA is TGTGCTAGTGGTTTGACGCGTGGGCAGCCCCAGCATTTT.

The chain couples TRBV5-1 to TRBJ1-5; D call uncertain. Germline assignment: CDR1 SGHRS and CDR2 YFSETQ. V lost 5 bases, J lost 6 bases, and 12 bases lay in between. CDR3 length equals 13 residues. For the CDR3, the DNA is TGCGCCAGCAGATGGGATACTGGTCAGCCCCAGCATTTT. Translating gives CASRWDTGQPQHF.

This clonotype has more than one count but fewer than ten. The rearrangement links TRBV2 to TRBJ2-7; D uncertain. Germline CDR1 is SNHLY and CDR2 is FYNNEI. This CDR3 is 14 amino acids long. V lost 4 bases and J lost 1, with 11 bases in between. CDR3: CASSGQETSYEQYF. The CDR3 coding sequence is TGTGCCAGCAGTGGGCAGGAGACTTCCTACGAGCAGTACTTC.

This clonotype was detected a few times. The V call is TRBV19, the J call TRBJ2-1; D might be TRBD1 or TRBD2, each matching 5 bases. Trimming shortened V by 5 bases and J by 0 bases, and 8 bases separated the two germline ends. Per germline, CDR1 LNHDA and CDR2 SQIVND (reference sequence). There are 14 residues in the CDR3. The CDR3 DNA reads as TGTGCCAGTAGTGGGGACCTCTCCTACAATGAGCAGTTCTTC. It translates to CASSGDLSYNEQFF.

Notes on this clonotype: One end of the junction varies from germline; a read error may be responsible. The genes are TRBV6-2 or TRBV6-3 and TRBJ2-7; 9 positions agree with TRBD2. This CDR3 comprises 12 residues. Germline V lookup: CDR1 MNHEY, CDR2 SVGEGT. The CDR3 loop reads CASSFTAGGFNF. In nucleotides, the CDR3 is TGTGCCAGCAGTTTTACGGCGGGAGGGTTTAACTTC.

This sequence joins TRBV28 and TRBJ1-1, with 10 positions matching TRBD1. Germline-derived CDR1 and CDR2 are MDHEN and SYDVKM. V gave up 5 bases and J gave up 1 base; unmatched junction bases: 4. The CDR3 is made up of 15 amino acids. CDR3 loop: CASSARDRGNTEAFF. Here the CDR3 DNA reads TGTGCCAGCAGTGCCCGGGACAGGGGGAACACTGAAGCTTTCTTT.

The rearrangement uses TRBV21-1 and TRBJ1-1. TRBV21-1 has pseudogene status. The CDR3 has 14 residues. Written as DNA, the CDR3 is TGTGCCAGCAGCAAAGTCAGGCCGGACACTGAAGCTTTCTTT. It specifies CASSKVRPDTEAFF.